This TCR beta chain was found in a study of T cells in severe cutaneous drug reactions. Study background: Patients were recruited from Taiwan, Thailand and Europe between about 2011 and 2018. Collected from acute- or recovery-stage patients: blister fluids/cells and PBMC.

This clonotype registers medium-sized by frequency. Bulk and single-cell libraries used iRepertoire multiplex PCR with TCR subtype-specific primers. Bulk TCR beta libraries: multiplex PCR with V-, D- and J-region primers. Roughly 90-550 ng of RNA per sample was bulk library input. After re-calling the multiplex PCR reads, TCRdb lists one entry per CDR3 protein, DNA absent. The specimen's table records about 2,700 distinct CDR3 sequences. Carbamazepine had induced Stevens-Johnson syndrome or toxic epidermal necrolysis in the sequenced donors. The CDR3 runs to 15 residues. Germline CDR1 SGHDN, CDR2 FVKESK.

This TCR derives from a human donor with toxic epidermal necrolysis, a severe cutaneous drug reaction. This chain connects TRBV14 to TRBJ1-4. The sample was cells from a skin blister. The CDR3 region is CASSPKSSTNEKLFF.